These 23 T cell receptor beta chains originate from one sample sequenced in a study of control samples from healthy donors and cancer patients. Sequencing used immunoSEQ multiplex PCR; TCRdb keeps in-frame clones, though not all of them. This table holds 180,000 or so clones, 91% found once. Sequences were obtained from blood. The receptors come from a woman aged 30 to 39 in good health.

The V and J genes are TRBV6-5 and TRBJ1-1; TRBD1 matches 8 bases. The CDR3 has 15 amino acids. V shed 6 bases, J shed 2 bases, and the junction held 8 bases outside the gene matches. The germline V gene has CDR1 MNHEY and CDR2 SVGAGI. The CDR3 DNA follows: TGTGCCAGCAGCCGGACAGGGACATTCAACACTGAAGCTTTCTTT. This gives the protein CASSRTGTFNTEAFF.

With regard to this clone: This sample also contains other DNA sequences that code for the same CDR3. This chain links TRBV19 with TRBJ1-1; D is perhaps TRBD1 (6 bases). CDR1 LNHDA and CDR2 SQIVND come from the germline V gene (reference sequence). The length of the CDR3 is 13 residues. Between the trimmed V and J ends, which lost 4 bases and 1 base, there was a span of 7 bases. The CDR3 bases are TGTGCCAGTAGTACACAGGGGAACACTGAAGCTTTCTTT. Translation: CASSTQGNTEAFF.

This rearrangement joins TRBV7-2 to TRBJ1-2, with D possibly TRBD1 on 6 matching bases. Trimming removed 5 bases from V and 0 bases from J, with 10 bases in between. The CDR3 spans 14 residues. From germline, CDR1 is SGHTA and CDR2 FQGNSA. The chain's CDR3 is CASSKDSTNYGYTF. The CDR3 DNA sequence: TGTGCCAGCAGCAAGGACAGCACTAACTATGGCTACACCTTC.

Regarding this clone: Other DNA sequences from this sample encode an identical CDR3 as well. The chain has TRBV27 and TRBJ1-1; unclear D gene. V was shortened by 3 bases and J by 1 base, with 6 bases between the two germline ends. CDR3 length: 13 amino acids. Per germline, CDR1 MNHEY and CDR2 SMNVEV (reference sequence). For the CDR3, the DNA is TGTGCCAGCAGTTTGGTAGGGAACACTGAAGCTTTCTTT. Its protein product is CASSLVGNTEAFF.

The CDR3 here is CAWSPGGARDTQYF. In DNA, the CDR3 is TGTGCCTGGAGTCCTGGGGGAGCACGGGATACGCAGTATTTT. V is TRBV30 and J is TRBJ2-3, with D perhaps given as TRBD1 or TRBD2 (5 bases each). V shed 2 bases and J shed 6 bases, with 15 bases lying between them. The CDR3 totals 14 residues. The germline V gene encodes CDR1 GTSNPN and CDR2 SVGIG (reference sequence).

The CDR3 DNA sequence: TGTGCCAGCAGAATTAGCGGGGGAACCTACGAGCAGTACTTC. Encoded protein: CASRISGGTYEQYF. This rearrangement joins TRBV27 to TRBJ2-7, with 9 bases lining up with TRBD2. Losses at the gene ends were 6 bases for V and 2 bases for J; bases not matched to a gene: 5. The CDR3 consists of 14 residues. The germline CDR1 and CDR2 sequences are MNHEY and SMNVEV (reference sequence).

V is TRBV25-1 and J is TRBJ1-2; 7 bases align to TRBD1. Germline CDR1 MGHDK, CDR2 SYGVNS. There are 15 residues in the CDR3. V gave up 2 bases and J gave up 4 bases; unmatched junction bases: 7. The CDR3 loop reads CASSEVENRGYGYTF. The CDR3 DNA follows: TGTGCCAGCAGTGAAGTTGAGAACAGGGGCTATGGCTACACCTTC.

This sequence joins TRBV11-1 and TRBJ1-2; 11 positions agree with TRBD1. With 5 bases clipped from V and 2 bases from J, the junction kept 1 base outside the gene matches. The CDR3 has 14 residues. The germline V gene has CDR1 SGHAT and CDR2 FQDESV (reference sequence). Here the CDR3 reads CASSRDRGNYGYTF. In nucleotides, the CDR3 is TGTGCCAGCAGCCGGGACAGGGGGAACTATGGCTACACCTTC.

The chain combines TRBV27 with TRBJ1-1; D call uncertain. The V end lost 3 bases, the J end lost 1 base, and 6 bases lay between the germline ends. This CDR3 contains 13 residues. Germline V gives CDR1 MNHEY, CDR2 SMNVEV (reference sequence). The chain's CDR3 is CASSFFGNTEAFF. CDR3 coding DNA: TGTGCCAGCAGTTTTTTCGGGAACACTGAAGCTTTCTTT.

Points on this clone: Different DNA sequences within this sample yield the same CDR3. The chain carries TRBV5-1 and TRBJ1-2; TRBD1 is a possible D gene (6 bases). V lost 2 bases and J lost 0, with 8 bases in between. The V gene's germline CDR1 is SGHRS and CDR2 YFSETQ. The CDR3 loop spans 14 amino acids. CDR3 residues: CASSLGQPNYGYTF. DNA of the CDR3: TGCGCCAGCAGCTTAGGACAGCCTAACTATGGCTACACCTTC.

Regarding this clone: This could be a read error, since a much larger clone is one nucleotide away. The chain employs TRBV7-8 and TRBJ1-1; no definite D call. The germline CDR1 and CDR2 sequences are SGHVS and FQNEAQ. The CDR3 has 14 amino acids. V lost 0 bases, J lost 1 base, and 6 bases lay in between. Written as DNA, the CDR3 is TGTGCCAGCAGCTTAGCGTCGGGGAACACTGAAGCTTTCTTT. Amino acids: CASSLASGNTEAFF.

Of note for this clone: At one boundary the junction diverges from the germline segment, which might be a read error. The CDR3 loop reads CASSRDRGTEAFF. The CDR3, as DNA: TGTGCTAGCAGTAGGGACAGGGGGACTGAAGCTTTCTTT. The rearrangement joins TRBV7-7 to TRBJ1-1, with 11 bases matching TRBD1. CDR1 SSHAT and CDR2 FNYEAQ come from the germline V gene (reference sequence). The CDR3 consists of 13 residues.

The V and J genes are TRBV12-3 or TRBV12-4 and TRBJ1-2; maybe TRBD1 (5 bases). V was trimmed by 5 bases and J by 0 bases, leaving 7 bases between them. The CDR3 runs to 13 residues. The CDR3 spells CASSRQSNYGYTF. Written as DNA, the CDR3 is TGTGCCAGCAGTCGACAGTCTAACTATGGCTACACCTTC.

The chain has TRBV6-5 and TRBJ1-3; D gene unclear. CDR3 size: 14 residues. Germline CDR1 MNHEY, CDR2 SVGAGI. The V end lost 7 bases, the J end lost 0 bases, and 10 bases lay between the germline ends. This CDR3 is CASKPSNSGNTIYF. CDR3 coding DNA: TGTGCCAGCAAGCCCTCCAACTCTGGAAACACCATATATTTT.

In this sample, this clone turned up once. The CDR3 region has the DNA TGTGCCACCAGGGGACTGCCCACAGATACGCAGTATTTT. Protein: CATRGLPTDTQYF. The chain is built from TRBV24-1 and TRBJ2-3; D might be TRBD2 (6 bases). The V and J ends lost 7 bases and 2 bases respectively, with 9 bases between them. The V gene's germline CDR1 is KGHDR and CDR2 SFDVKD. The CDR3 runs to 13 residues.

J is TRBJ2-7 and V is TRBV5-1; 8 bases fit TRBD2. CDR1 is SGHRS, CDR2 YFSETQ, per germline. The ends lost 3 bases at V and 6 bases at J; junction bases unmatched: 8. There are 14 residues in the CDR3. CDR3 sequence (DNA): TGCGCCAGCAGCTCCCGGGGGGGGGCTCTCGAGCAGTACTTC. Translating gives CASSSRGGALEQYF.

V is TRBV6-1 and J is TRBJ2-7, with unresolved D. Germline CDR1 and CDR2: MNHNS and SASEGT. This CDR3 comprises 13 residues. The V end lost 1 base, the J end lost 2 bases, and 6 bases lay between the germline ends. CDR3 region: CASSEDIPYEQYF. In nucleotides, the CDR3 is TGTGCCAGCAGTGAAGACATCCCCTACGAGCAGTACTTC.

This clone was counted only a few times. The chain uses TRBV21-1 and TRBJ2-1; TRBD2, the D gene given by the table, was not confirmed from the DNA. TRBV21-1 is recorded as a pseudogene. The CDR3 contains 12 residues. The CDR3 region is CASSKEGGRQFF. The CDR3 nucleotides read TGTGCCAGCAGCAAAGAGGGCGGGAGGCAGTTCTTC.

Here the CDR3 reads CASSFSGGAGETQYF. The CDR3 bases are TGTGCCAGCAGTTTTAGCGGGGGGGCGGGTGAGACCCAGTACTTC. The chain combines TRBV27 with TRBJ2-5; 11 positions match TRBD2. CDR3 length: 15 residues. The ends lost 3 bases at V and 5 bases at J; junction bases unmatched: 5. Germline V gene data show CDR1 as MNHEY and CDR2 as SMNVEV (reference sequence).

The genes are TRBV5-6 and TRBJ1-4; 10 bases line up with TRBD1. Germline V gene sequence: CDR1 SGHDT, CDR2 YYEEEE. The V gene end was trimmed by 0 bases and the J gene end by 0 bases; junction bases not matched to a gene: 2. The length of the CDR3 is 17 residues. CDR3: CASSLADRGPTNEKLFF. CDR3 DNA sequence: TGTGCCAGCAGCTTGGCAGACAGGGGGCCAACTAATGAAAAACTGTTTTTT.

The chain recombines TRBV11-1 with TRBJ2-7, with D perhaps TRBD2 (5 bases). In germline, CDR1 is SGHAT, CDR2 FQDESV (reference sequence). This CDR3 is 16 amino acids long. V lost 1 base to trimming and J lost 0 bases, with 13 bases between them. The CDR3 region is CASSLDGGLYSYEQYF. As DNA, the CDR3 is TGTGCCAGCAGCTTAGACGGAGGCTTATACTCCTACGAGCAGTACTTC.

This chain joins TRBV3-1 (or the pseudogene TRBV3-2) and TRBJ2-5; 14 bases align to TRBD2. CDR3 size: 17 residues. From germline, CDR1 is LGHDT and CDR2 YNNKEL (reference sequence). Losses at the gene ends were 1 base for V and 5 bases for J; bases not matched to a gene: 6. The CDR3: CASSQAGTSGSGETQYF. The CDR3 DNA reads as TGTGCCAGCAGCCAAGCCGGGACTAGCGGGAGTGGGGAGACCCAGTACTTC.

The rearrangement joins TRBV7-3 to TRBJ1-5; TRBD1 aligns across 7 bases. The CDR3 is made up of 15 amino acids. Germline V gene sequence: CDR1 SGHTA, CDR2 FQGTGA. The J segment lost 7 bases and the V segment lost 1 base, leaving 7 bases of the junction unmatched. The CDR3 sequence: CASSLKGQGGQPQHF. The CDR3 nucleotides read TGTGCCAGCAGCTTAAAGGGGCAGGGGGGCCAGCCCCAGCATTTT.